The sequence of this TCR beta chain was determined in a study of T cells expressing NK-cell markers. For the study at large: Sequencing covered eight donors, seven HCMV-seropositive and one seronegative.

TCRdb re-called the 5' RACE reads and shows each CDR3 protein once, DNA omitted. Recorded here are 350,000 to 400,000 distinct CDR3 sequences; the top ten clones represent approximately 11%. Germline assignment: CDR1 KGHDR and CDR2 SFDVKD. This CDR3 region has 14 residues. Overall study results and limits: These same clonotypes (in several donors) also led the CD3+CD56-NKG2C+ fraction. Dominant NKG2C+ clonotypes made up roughly 1.0-8% of CD8+ T cells in roughly 6 donors.

About this clonotype: The antigen is undetermined.

The material sequenced was blood T cells: a sorted CD56 or NKG2C T cell subset, CD4+ or CD8+ T cells, or bulk PBMC T cells (not recorded which). J is TRBJ2-3 and V is TRBV24-1. The TCR was taken from a woman between 45 and 65 years old in good health. The CDR3: CATSGRLRTDTQYF.